This TCR beta chain was documented in a study of blood T cell repertoires in COVID-19. The wider study: Samples representing acute and convalescent COVID-19 were sourced from the United States, Italy and Spain. Sources were T cells, B-cell-depleted T cells, or PBMCs; the material itself was cDNA or gDNA.

Clones were read by immunoSEQ multiplex PCR, and TCRdb kept only the in-frame ones, dropping some. Found here are about 210,000 clones, about 79% of them singletons; the top ten hold 9.5% to 10%. Germline CDR1 and CDR2: MNHNS and SASEGT. The CDR3 is 15 amino acids. Trimming stripped 6 bases from V and 2 bases from J, with 14 bases between. This receptor was obtained from a man between 50 and 59 years old with active or convalescent COVID-19. The V gene is TRBV6-1, the J gene TRBJ1-5; D uncertain. Sequenced input: peripheral blood. The CDR3 DNA reads TGTGCCAGCAGCTTCGCGGGTTCTGGCAATCAGCCCCAGCATTTT. Translating gives CASSFAGSGNQPQHF.